Listed below are T cell receptor beta chains from one sample, sequenced in a study of cytomegalovirus exposure and HLA in healthy donors. Measured with immunoSEQ multiplex PCR; TCRdb has only the in-frame clones, and not every one. The data show tens of thousands of clones, approximately 71% seen once. What was sequenced was PBMCs. The receptors derive from a man aged 50-60 years in good health and CMV-seronegative. Both conserved end residues are part of each CDR3. Fields, in order: J gene, clone size, V gene, D gene, CDR3 DNA, CDR3 protein. D genes are given only for firm matches. Size values are once, few and many counts, or a class for expanded clones, and some rows have none.

>TRBJ2-7|-|TRBV5-6|TRBD1
TGTGCCAGCAGCTTGGGGGTAGGGGGCTTTGGGTACTTC
CASSLGVGGFGYF
>TRBJ2-3|-|TRBV6-5|TRBD1
TGTGCCAGCAGTCAAAAACAGGGGACAGATACGCAGTATTTT
CASSQKQGTDTQYF
>TRBJ2-3|once|TRBV5-4|TRBD1
TGTGCCAGCAGCTTGGGGACAGGGGCGCGAACGCAGTATTTT
CASSLGTGARTQYF
>TRBJ1-1|-|TRBV4-3|-
TGCGCCAGCAGCCAAGATTCCGAGGGCTTGAACACTGAAGCTTTCTTT
CASSQDSEGLNTEAFF
>TRBJ1-4|-|TRBV6-6|-
TGTGCCAGCAGTTACGGTCTATCAACTAATGAAAAACTGTTTTTT
CASSYGLSTNEKLFF
>TRBJ1-1|once|TRBV18|-
TGTGCCAGCCGACAGTTTACGAACACTGAAGCTTTCTTT
CASRQFTNTEAFF
>TRBJ2-5|-|TRBV6-5|-
TGTGCCAGCGGTTTGCGGGGGCCCGAGACCCAGTACTTC
CASGLRGPETQYF
>TRBJ2-5|-|TRBV27|-
TGTGCCAGCAGTCCCAAGGGCGGGGGCTACCAAGAGACCCAGTACTTC
CASSPKGGGYQETQYF
>TRBJ2-1|-|TRBV4-3|TRBD1
TGCGCCAGCAGCCGGACAGGATTTCGTATCAATGAGCAGTTCTTC
CASSRTGFRINEQFF
>TRBJ2-5|-|TRBV7-2|-
TGTGCCAGCAGCTTAACAGTGTACCAAGAGACCCAGTACTTC
CASSLTVYQETQYF
>TRBJ1-5|few|TRBV7-8|-
TGTGCCAGCAGCTTTGGCGGAGATCAGCCCCAGCATTTT
CASSFGGDQPQHF
>TRBJ1-3|-|TRBV7-9|TRBD1
TGTGCCAGCAGCTTAGGTCAGGGGGCTGGAAACACCATATATTTT
CASSLGQGAGNTIYF
>TRBJ2-4|-|TRBV7-8|-
TGTGCCAGCAGCTCCCCGGAGAGGTTGGGAGCCAAAAACATTCAGTACTTC
CASSSPERLGAKNIQYF
>TRBJ2-7|-|TRBV28|-
TGTGCCAGCAGTACGGACAGTGTTGGCGAGCAGTACTTC
CASSTDSVGEQYF
>TRBJ1-5|-|TRBV20-1|TRBD1
TGCAGTGCAACAGGGGGTCAGCCCCAGCATTTT
CSATGGQPQHF
>TRBJ1-1|-|TRBV7-8|-
TGTGCCAGCAGACTTCAGGGCTGGGGAAGCACTGAAGCTTTCTTT
CASRLQGWGSTEAFF
>TRBJ2-1|-|TRBV7-9|-
TGTGCCAGCAGCTTCCGGGGTAATGAGCAGTTCTTC
CASSFRGNEQFF
>TRBJ2-6|-|TRBV18|TRBD1
TGTGCCAGCTCACCCGGACAGGGTCTCCACTCTGGGGCCAACGTCCTGACTTTC
CASSPGQGLHSGANVLTF
>TRBJ2-5|-|TRBV5-1|TRBD1
TGCGCCAGCAAGGGGACAGGGGCTCAAGAGACCCAGTACTTC
CASKGTGAQETQYF
>TRBJ1-2|-|TRBV7-2|-
TGTGCCAGCAGCTCTCCTTCGGTCCAGGGAGGCTACACCTTC
CASSSPSVQGGYTF
>TRBJ1-5|-|TRBV6-6|TRBD1
TGTGCCAGCAGTTTCCTGACAGGGCGGCACCCCCAGCATTTT
CASSFLTGRHPQHF
>TRBJ2-7|-|TRBV4-3|-
TGCGCCAGCAGCCAAGACCCCCAGGGATCCCCCTACGAGCAGTACTTC
CASSQDPQGSPYEQYF
>TRBJ2-3|-|TRBV2|-
TGTGCCAGCAGTGACCGGACAAGCACAGATACGCAGTATTTT
CASSDRTSTDTQYF
>TRBJ1-6|-|TRBV5-1|-
TGCGCCAGCAGCTCCCAATCGGACAGAAATAATTCACCCCTCCACTTT
CASSSQSDRNNSPLHF
>TRBJ2-1|few|TRBV5-1|-
TGCGCCAGCAGTCTGAGCTCCTACAATGAGCAGTTCTTC
CASSLSSYNEQFF
>TRBJ1-5|few|TRBV7-8|-
TGTGCCAGCAGCCCCATAGGAGGGAACAATCAGCCCCAGCATTTT
CASSPIGGNNQPQHF
>TRBJ1-2|-|TRBV2|TRBD1
TGTGCCAGCAGTGAAGGACAGGGGGGGTTGAAAGGCTACACCTTC
CASSEGQGGLKGYTF
>TRBJ2-7|-|TRBV2|TRBD1
TGTGCCAGCAGGCCCGCGGGGACAGGGAGGGACTACGAGCAGTACTTC
CASRPAGTGRDYEQYF
>TRBJ2-4|-|TRBV5-1|TRBD1
TGCGCCAGCAGAAAGACAGGGGGCGCGGGAAACATTCAGTACTTC
CASRKTGGAGNIQYF
>TRBJ2-1|-|TRBV15|TRBD1
TGTGCCACCAGCAGCCCCGGGACAGGGAGGAATGAGCAGTTCTTC
CATSSPGTGRNEQFF
>TRBJ1-2|-|TRBV15|-
TGTGCCACCAGCCAATCAGCTAACTATGGCTACACCTTC
CATSQSANYGYTF
>TRBJ2-1|-|TRBV10-3|TRBD2
TGTGCCATCAGTGACCCGGGACTAGCGGGTTTAAATGAGCAGTTCTTC
CAISDPGLAGLNEQFF
>TRBJ1-2|-|TRBV6-5|TRBD1
TGTGCCAGCAGTTCCAGGGGGGATGGCTACACCTTC
CASSSRGDGYTF
>TRBJ2-1|-|TRBV9|TRBD1
TGTGCCAGCAGCGTGACAGGGGGCTCCTACAATGAGCAGTTCTTC
CASSVTGGSYNEQFF
>TRBJ2-5|few|TRBV30|TRBD2
TGTGCCTGGAGTGTACTAGCGGTCCGGAGTGAGACCCAGTACTTC
CAWSVLAVRSETQYF
>TRBJ1-2|-|TRBV5-4|-
TGTGCCAGCAGCTTAATCGACAGGACCTATGGCTACACCTTC
CASSLIDRTYGYTF
>TRBJ1-3|once|TRBV10-3|-
TGTGCCATCAGTGCCGAGCTTGGGCAGATCTCTGGAAACACCATATATTTT
CAISAELGQISGNTIYF
>TRBJ1-1|few|TRBV10-3|-
TGTGCCATCAGTCAAAGGGACATTGTAGTAAACACTGAAGCTTTCTTT
CAISQRDIVVNTEAFF
>TRBJ1-1|-|TRBV19|-
TGTGCCAGTAGTATGGGGGCCATGAACACTGAAGCTTTCTTT
CASSMGAMNTEAFF
>TRBJ2-2|-|TRBV25-1|-
TGTGCCAGCACCCCGCGGGAAGGGACCGGGGAGCTGTTTTTT
CASTPREGTGELFF
>TRBJ1-1|-|TRBV6-6|-
TGTGCCAGCAGTTACCAAGGGGCGCCGAACACTGAAGCTTTCTTT
CASSYQGAPNTEAFF
>TRBJ2-1|few|TRBV30|TRBD2
TGTGCCTGGAGTTTGACTTGGACTAGCGGGAGGAGATACAATGAGCAGTTCTTC
CAWSLTWTSGRRYNEQFF
>TRBJ2-3|-|TRBV29-1|-
TGCAGCGTTCAAGAGTGGGGGGGGCGAACAGATACGCAGTATTTT
CSVQEWGGRTDTQYF
>TRBJ1-2|once|TRBV23-1|TRBD1
TGCGCCAGCAGTCACCCGCCGGACAGGGGGCAGGGCTACACCTTC
CASSHPPDRGQGYTF
>TRBJ1-2|-|TRBV19|-
TGTGCCAGTAAGGACGGAACTATGGCGGGCACCTTC
CASKDGTMAGTF
>TRBJ2-7|-|TRBV5-6|-
TGTGCCAGCAGCTTCGTACAGACCTACGAGCAGTACTTC
CASSFVQTYEQYF
>TRBJ1-4|-|TRBV5-1|TRBD1
TGCGCCAGCAGCTTTGGGACAGGGGGTGAAAAACTGTTTTTT
CASSFGTGGEKLFF
>TRBJ1-1|-|TRBV10-3|-
TGTGCCATCAGTGATGTGAGGCGGGACACTGAAGCTTTCTTT
CAISDVRRDTEAFF
>TRBJ2-7|-|TRBV4-2|TRBD2
TGTGCCAGCAGCCAAATCGGACTAGTCGACGAGCAGTACTTC
CASSQIGLVDEQYF
>TRBJ1-4|-|TRBV19|-
TGTGCCAGTAGTATTTCCCGGGGTAACAAACTGTTTTTT
CASSISRGNKLFF
>TRBJ1-2|few|TRBV4-2|TRBD1
TGTGCCAGCAGCCAAGAGGGACAGGGGGCCCACTATGGCTACACCTTC
CASSQEGQGAHYGYTF
>TRBJ2-3|-|TRBV6-1|-
TGTGCCAGCAGTGATTTGATTCGGGCCACGGAGGCTACGCAGTATTTT
CASSDLIRATEATQYF
>TRBJ1-5|-|TRBV7-9|-
TGTGCCAGCAGCTCCGGACAGACCTTTTATAGCAATCAGCCCCAGCATTTT
CASSSGQTFYSNQPQHF
>TRBJ2-7|once|TRBV7-9|-
TGTGCCAGCAGCTTAGGCAACGGTCTCTCCTACGAGCAGTACTTC
CASSLGNGLSYEQYF